The 15 T cell receptor beta chains given below trace back to one sample, sequenced in a study of CD8+ T cells in alopecia areata. Following extraction, RNA underwent reverse transcription to cDNA, which served as the sequencing template. Generated by immunoSEQ multiplex PCR, the TCRdb table keeps only in-frame clones and is missing some. This repertoire shows 120,000 or so clones, about 61% found once; its top ten account for roughly 30%. Treatment noted: oral pan-JAK inhibitor, 5-10 mg twice daily. The source was CD8+ T cells sorted from blood, collected at week 4, from a patient treated with tofacitinib. The source of these receptors is a human donor with alopecia areata.

The chain links TRBV27 to TRBJ2-3; 12 bases are shared with TRBD2. The CDR3 is 16 residues long. Germline V gene lookup returns CDR1 MNHEY and CDR2 SMNVEV (reference sequence). V lost 4 bases and J lost 5; bases outside the gene matches: 7. CDR3 nucleotides: TGTGCCAGCAGTTCCTTTCTAGCGGGGGGGCTAGATACGCAGTATTTT. It specifies CASSSFLAGGLDTQYF.

As for this clone: Germline and junction disagree at one end, which may indicate a read error. J is TRBJ1-1 and V is TRBV5-1; D remains ambiguous. Germline V lookup: CDR1 SGHRS, CDR2 YFSETQ. This CDR3 comprises 16 residues. The CDR3 nucleotides are TGTGCCAGCAGCTTGGTGGGCCCACTGATGAACACTGAAGCTTTCTTT. It is translated as CASSLVGPLMNTEAFF.

This chain links TRBV25-1 with TRBJ1-5; D is uncertain. CDR3 length equals 12 residues. Trimming cost V 5 bases and J 4 bases, with 6 bases left between them. Per germline, CDR1 MGHDK and CDR2 SYGVNS. The CDR3 region is CASSKDNQPQHF. CDR3 nucleotide sequence: TGTGCCAGCAGTAAGGATAATCAGCCCCAGCATTTT.

The chain uses TRBV29-1 and TRBJ1-2; 7 nucleotides match TRBD1. CDR3 length equals 13 residues. The germline gives CDR1 SQVTM, CDR2 ANQGSEA. The J segment lost 4 bases and the V segment lost 7 bases, leaving 9 bases of the junction unmatched. The CDR3 loop is CSETGNTIYGYTF. CDR3 nucleotide sequence: TGCAGCGAGACAGGGAATACTATCTATGGCTACACCTTC.

In this sample, this clone turned up a few times. The chain couples TRBV29-1 to TRBJ2-3; 7 bases align to TRBD1. This CDR3 comprises 14 residues. Germline V gene data show CDR1 as SQVTM and CDR2 as ANQGSEA. Trimming removed 6 bases from V and 0 bases from J; junction bases left unmatched: 6. The CDR3, as DNA: TGCAGCGTGGGACAGATCTCTAGCACAGATACGCAGTATTTT. This codes for CSVGQISSTDTQYF.

This clone came up a few times. This sequence joins TRBV2 and TRBJ2-1, with 11 bases matching TRBD2. Trimming took 2 bases from V and 10 from J; bases not matched to a gene: 7. Per the germline V gene, CDR1 is SNHLY and CDR2 is FYNNEI. The CDR3 extends over 15 amino acids. In DNA, the CDR3 is TGTGCCAGCAGTGAAAGGGCTAGCGGGGGGAACGAGCAGTTCTTC. It codes for CASSERASGGNEQFF.

This clone has just one count. The rearrangement joins TRBV30 to TRBJ1-1; D gene unclear. Trimming shortened V by 0 bases and J by 4 bases, and 9 bases separated the two germline ends. Germline V lookup: CDR1 GTSNPN, CDR2 SVGIG (reference sequence). The CDR3 is made up of 13 amino acids. CDR3 sequence (DNA): TGTGCCTGGAGTGTATTTGGGAGCACTGAAGCTTTCTTT. It translates to CAWSVFGSTEAFF.

There are a few counts of this clone. The chain couples TRBV7-9 to TRBJ2-7; D might be TRBD2 (5 bases). Germline CDR1 is SEHNR and CDR2 is FQNEAQ (reference sequence). CDR3 length equals 14 residues. V was cut by 2 bases and J by 2 bases, with 10 bases left in between. Here the CDR3 DNA reads TGTGCCAGCAGCTTATCGGGGTCCCCCTACGAGCAGTACTTC. It translates to CASSLSGSPYEQYF.

The CDR3 is CASGRVRDEQFF. For the CDR3, the DNA is TGTGCTAGCGGCCGAGTCCGGGATGAGCAGTTCTTC. The chain links TRBV7-7 to TRBJ2-1; the D gene is possibly TRBD2 (6 bases). The CDR3 sequence is 12 residues long. Germline CDR1 reads SSHAT; CDR2 reads FNYEAQ (reference sequence).

This chain connects TRBV27 to TRBJ1-2; perhaps TRBD1 as D (6 bases). The CDR3 is 13 residues long. V was trimmed by 7 bases and J by 6 bases, leaving 15 bases between them. Germline loops: CDR1 MNHEY, CDR2 SMNVEV (reference sequence). CDR3 coding DNA: TGTGCCAGCAAGGCGGCAGGGGTCGATGGCTACACCTTC. This sequence encodes CASKAAGVDGYTF.

The chain couples TRBV7-9 to TRBJ2-5, with D perhaps being TRBD1 or TRBD2 (5 bases each). The CDR3 has 17 amino acids. Germline V gives CDR1 SEHNR, CDR2 FQNEAQ (reference sequence). The germline V and J ends were trimmed by 1 base and 2 bases, with 17 bases remaining between them. CDR3 sequence: CASSLVLGPGLQETQYF. The CDR3 DNA is TGTGCCAGCAGCTTAGTGTTGGGACCGGGATTACAAGAGACCCAGTACTTC.

This chain joins TRBV27 and TRBJ2-7; perhaps TRBD1 as D (6 bases). V lost 5 bases to trimming and J lost 7 bases, with 12 bases between them. CDR1 is MNHEY, CDR2 SMNVEV, per germline (reference sequence). The CDR3 has 12 residues. The CDR3 DNA is TGTGCCAGCAGTCTAACAGGGTGGGAGCAGTACTTC. The encoded protein is CASSLTGWEQYF.

The V gene is TRBV13, the J gene TRBJ2-1, with D hard to call. V was pared by 5 bases and J by 4 bases, with 6 bases between. CDR1 and CDR2 from the germline V gene are PRHDT and FYEKMQ (reference sequence). The CDR3 length is 12 residues. The DNA of the CDR3 is TGTGCCAGCAGCGCCAGATACAATGAGCAGTTCTTC. Residues: CASSARYNEQFF.

The chain employs TRBV29-1 and TRBJ2-2; no definite D call. Trimming left V 7 bases short and J 0 bases short, with 6 bases between. Germline values: CDR1 SQVTM, CDR2 ANQGSEA. The length of the CDR3 is 12 residues. The CDR3 sequence is CSARPNTGELFF. Here the CDR3 DNA reads TGCAGCGCCAGGCCGAACACCGGGGAGCTGTTTTTT.

The chain is built from TRBV30 and TRBJ1-1, with no clear D. V shed 8 bases and J shed 3 bases, with 13 bases lying between them. This CDR3 has 12 amino acids. Germline CDR1 and CDR2: GTSNPN and SVGIG (reference sequence). This CDR3 reads CAGWTGDTEAFF. As DNA, the CDR3 is TGTGCCGGGTGGACGGGAGACACTGAAGCTTTCTTT.